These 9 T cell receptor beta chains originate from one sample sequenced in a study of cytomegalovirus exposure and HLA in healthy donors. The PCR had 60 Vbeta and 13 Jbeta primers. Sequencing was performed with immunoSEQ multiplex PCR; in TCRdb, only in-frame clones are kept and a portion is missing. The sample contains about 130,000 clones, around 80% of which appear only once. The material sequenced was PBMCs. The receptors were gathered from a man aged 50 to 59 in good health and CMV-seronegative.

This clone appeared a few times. The CDR3 coding sequence is TGCGCCAGCAGCTTGGAAGGTCGGGTTAATTCACCCCTCCACTTT. Encoded protein: CASSLEGRVNSPLHF. V gene TRBV5-1 combines with J gene TRBJ1-6; D is unresolved. The germline V gene encodes CDR1 SGHRS and CDR2 YFSETQ. This CDR3 comprises 15 residues. Trimming cost V 0 bases and J 6 bases, with 10 bases left between them.

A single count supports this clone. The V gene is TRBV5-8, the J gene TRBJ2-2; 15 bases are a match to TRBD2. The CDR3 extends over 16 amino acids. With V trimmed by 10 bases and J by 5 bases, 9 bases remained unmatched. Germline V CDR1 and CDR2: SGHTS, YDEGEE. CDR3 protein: CAPRTSGGAGTGELFF. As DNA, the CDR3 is TGTGCCCCAAGGACTAGCGGGGGGGCAGGAACCGGGGAGCTGTTTTTT.

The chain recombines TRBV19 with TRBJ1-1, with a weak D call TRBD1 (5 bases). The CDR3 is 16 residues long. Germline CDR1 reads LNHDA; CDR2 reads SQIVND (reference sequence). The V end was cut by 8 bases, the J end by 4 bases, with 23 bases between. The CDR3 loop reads CASSHTGRSVGTEAFF. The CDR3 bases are TGTGCCAGTTCACATACAGGCCGCTCGGTCGGCACTGAAGCTTTCTTT.

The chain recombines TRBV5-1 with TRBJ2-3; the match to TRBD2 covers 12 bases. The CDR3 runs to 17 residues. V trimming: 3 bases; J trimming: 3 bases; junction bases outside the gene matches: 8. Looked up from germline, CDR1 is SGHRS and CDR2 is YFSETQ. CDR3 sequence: CASSSHTSGGLTDTQYF. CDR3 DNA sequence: TGCGCCAGCAGCTCTCATACTAGCGGGGGGTTGACAGATACGCAGTATTTT.

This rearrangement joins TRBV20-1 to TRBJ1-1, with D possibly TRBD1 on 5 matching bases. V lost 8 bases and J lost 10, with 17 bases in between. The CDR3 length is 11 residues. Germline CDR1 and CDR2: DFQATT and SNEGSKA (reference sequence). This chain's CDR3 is CSPNRGEIAFF. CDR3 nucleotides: TGCAGTCCCAACCGGGGGGAGATAGCTTTCTTT.

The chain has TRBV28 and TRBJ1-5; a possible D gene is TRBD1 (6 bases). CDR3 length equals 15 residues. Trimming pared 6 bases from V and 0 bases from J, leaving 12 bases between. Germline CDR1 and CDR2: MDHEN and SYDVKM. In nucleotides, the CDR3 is TGTGCCAGCAGCTTCTCGGACAGTAGCAATCAGCCCCAGCATTTT. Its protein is CASSFSDSSNQPQHF. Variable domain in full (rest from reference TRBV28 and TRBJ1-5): DVKVTQSSRYLVKRTGEKVFLECVQDMDHENMFWYRQDPGLGLRLIYFSYDVKMKEKGDIPEGYSVSREKKERFSLILESASTNQTSMYLCASSFSDSSNQPQHFGDGTRLSIL.

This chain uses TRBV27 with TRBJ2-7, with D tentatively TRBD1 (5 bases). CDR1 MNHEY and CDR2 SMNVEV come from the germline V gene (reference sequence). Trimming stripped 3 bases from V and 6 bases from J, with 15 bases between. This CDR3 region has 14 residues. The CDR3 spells CASSFSQGLGEQYV. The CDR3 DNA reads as TGTGCCAGCAGTTTTTCGCAGGGCCTCGGCGAGCAGTACGTC.

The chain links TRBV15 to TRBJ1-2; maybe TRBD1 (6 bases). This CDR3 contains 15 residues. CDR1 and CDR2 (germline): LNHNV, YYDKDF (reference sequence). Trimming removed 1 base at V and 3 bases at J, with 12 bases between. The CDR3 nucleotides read TGTGCCACCAGCAGAGGCGGAGCAGGGGACTATGGCTACACCTTC. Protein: CATSRGGAGDYGYTF.

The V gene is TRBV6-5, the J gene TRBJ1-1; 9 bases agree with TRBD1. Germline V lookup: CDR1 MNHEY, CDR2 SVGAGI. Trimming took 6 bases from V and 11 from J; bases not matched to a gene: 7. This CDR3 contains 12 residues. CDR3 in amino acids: CASRAYRGRAFF. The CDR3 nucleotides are TGTGCCAGCAGGGCCTACAGGGGGCGGGCTTTCTTT.